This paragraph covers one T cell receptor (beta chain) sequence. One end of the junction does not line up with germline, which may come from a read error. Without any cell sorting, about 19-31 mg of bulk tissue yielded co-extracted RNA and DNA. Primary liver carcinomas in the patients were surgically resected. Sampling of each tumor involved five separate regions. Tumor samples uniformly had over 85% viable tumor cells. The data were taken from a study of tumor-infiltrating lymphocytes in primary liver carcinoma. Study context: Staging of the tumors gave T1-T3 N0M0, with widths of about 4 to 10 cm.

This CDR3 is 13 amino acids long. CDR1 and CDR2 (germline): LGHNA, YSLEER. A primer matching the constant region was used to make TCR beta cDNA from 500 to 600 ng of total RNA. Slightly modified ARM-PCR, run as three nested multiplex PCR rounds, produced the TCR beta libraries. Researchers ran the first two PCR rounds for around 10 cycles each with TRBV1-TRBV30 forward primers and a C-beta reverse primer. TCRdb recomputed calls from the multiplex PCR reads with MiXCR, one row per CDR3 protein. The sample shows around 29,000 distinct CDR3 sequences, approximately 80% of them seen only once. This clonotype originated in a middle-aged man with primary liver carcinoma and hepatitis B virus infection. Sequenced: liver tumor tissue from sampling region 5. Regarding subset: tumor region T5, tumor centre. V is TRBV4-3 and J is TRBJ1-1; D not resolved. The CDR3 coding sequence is TGCGCCAGCAGCCAAGCTACCACGTCCGAAGCTTTCTTC. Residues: CASSQATTSEAFF.